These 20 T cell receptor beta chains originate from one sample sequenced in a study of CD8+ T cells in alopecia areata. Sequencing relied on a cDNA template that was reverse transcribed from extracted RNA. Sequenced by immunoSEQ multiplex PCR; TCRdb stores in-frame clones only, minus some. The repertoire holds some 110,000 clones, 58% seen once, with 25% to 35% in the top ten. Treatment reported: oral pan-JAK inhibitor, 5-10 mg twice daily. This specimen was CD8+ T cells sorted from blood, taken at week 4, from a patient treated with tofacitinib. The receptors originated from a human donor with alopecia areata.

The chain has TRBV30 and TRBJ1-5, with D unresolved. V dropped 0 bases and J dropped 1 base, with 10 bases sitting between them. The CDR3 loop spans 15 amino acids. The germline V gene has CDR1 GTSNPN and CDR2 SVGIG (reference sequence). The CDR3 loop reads CAWSVLGSSNQPQHF. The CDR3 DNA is TGTGCCTGGAGTGTACTAGGGTCGAGCAATCAGCCCCAGCATTTT.

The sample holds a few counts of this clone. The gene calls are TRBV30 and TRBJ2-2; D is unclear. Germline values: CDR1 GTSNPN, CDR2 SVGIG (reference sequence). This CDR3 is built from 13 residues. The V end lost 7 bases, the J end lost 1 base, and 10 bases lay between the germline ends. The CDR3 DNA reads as TGTGCCTTAACGGGCCTGAACACCGGGGAGCTGTTTTTT. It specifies CALTGLNTGELFF.

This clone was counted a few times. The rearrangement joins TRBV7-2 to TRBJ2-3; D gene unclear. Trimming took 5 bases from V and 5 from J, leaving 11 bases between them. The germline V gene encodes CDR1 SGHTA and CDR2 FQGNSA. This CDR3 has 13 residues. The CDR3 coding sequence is TGTGCCAGCAGCGATCCTTTCGTAGATACGCAGTATTTT. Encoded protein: CASSDPFVDTQYF.

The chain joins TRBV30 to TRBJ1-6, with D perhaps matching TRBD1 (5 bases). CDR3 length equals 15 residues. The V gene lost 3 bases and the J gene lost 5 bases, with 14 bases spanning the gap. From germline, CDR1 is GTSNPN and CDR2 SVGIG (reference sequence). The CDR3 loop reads CAWSVEGFHNSPLHF. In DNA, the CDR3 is TGTGCCTGGAGCGTCGAGGGGTTTCATAATTCACCCCTCCACTTT.

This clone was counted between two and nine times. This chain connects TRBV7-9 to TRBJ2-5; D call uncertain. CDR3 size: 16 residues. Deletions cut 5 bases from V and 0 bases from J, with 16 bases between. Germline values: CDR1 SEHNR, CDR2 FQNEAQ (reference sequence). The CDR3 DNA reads TGTGCCAGCAGCGCACGAGAAGGACGGAACCAAGAGACCCAGTACTTC. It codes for CASSAREGRNQETQYF.

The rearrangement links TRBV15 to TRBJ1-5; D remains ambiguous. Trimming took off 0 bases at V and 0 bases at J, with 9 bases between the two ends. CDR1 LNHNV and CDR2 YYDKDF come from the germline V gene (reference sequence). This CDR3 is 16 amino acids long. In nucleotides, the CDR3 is TGTGCCACCAGCAGAGATGGCGGGGATAGCAATCAGCCCCAGCATTTT. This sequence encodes CATSRDGGDSNQPQHF.

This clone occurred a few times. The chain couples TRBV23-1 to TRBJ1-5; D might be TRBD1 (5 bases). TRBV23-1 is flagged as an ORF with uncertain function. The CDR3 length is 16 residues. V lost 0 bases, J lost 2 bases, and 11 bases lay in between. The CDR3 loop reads CASSQSGTRGNQPQHF. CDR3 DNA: TGCGCCAGCAGTCAATCAGGGACTAGGGGCAATCAGCCCCAGCATTTT.

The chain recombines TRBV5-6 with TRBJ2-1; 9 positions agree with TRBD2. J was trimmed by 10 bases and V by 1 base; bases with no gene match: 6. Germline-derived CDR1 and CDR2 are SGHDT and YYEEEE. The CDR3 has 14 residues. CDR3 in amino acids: CASSLLAGSGEQFF. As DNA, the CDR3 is TGTGCCAGCAGCTTGCTAGCGGGGTCGGGGGAGCAGTTCTTC.

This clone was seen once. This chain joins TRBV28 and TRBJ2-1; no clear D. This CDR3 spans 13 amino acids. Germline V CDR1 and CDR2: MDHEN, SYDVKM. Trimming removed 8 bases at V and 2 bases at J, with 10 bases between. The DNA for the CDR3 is TGTGCCAGCTCACTTCGGACCTACAATGAGCAGTTCTTC. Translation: CASSLRTYNEQFF.

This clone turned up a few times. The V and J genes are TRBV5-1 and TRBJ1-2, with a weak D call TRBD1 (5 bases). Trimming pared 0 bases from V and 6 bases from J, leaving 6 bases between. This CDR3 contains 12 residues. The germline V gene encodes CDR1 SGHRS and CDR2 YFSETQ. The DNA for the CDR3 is TGCGCCAGCAGCTTGGAAGGGGATGGCTACACCTTC. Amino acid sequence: CASSLEGDGYTF.

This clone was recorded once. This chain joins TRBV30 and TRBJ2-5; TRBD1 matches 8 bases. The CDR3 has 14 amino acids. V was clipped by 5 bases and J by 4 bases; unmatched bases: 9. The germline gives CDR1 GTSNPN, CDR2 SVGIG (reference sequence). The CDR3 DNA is TGTGCCTGGGGCTCGGACAGGGAGATAGAGACCCAGTACTTC. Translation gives CAWGSDREIETQYF.

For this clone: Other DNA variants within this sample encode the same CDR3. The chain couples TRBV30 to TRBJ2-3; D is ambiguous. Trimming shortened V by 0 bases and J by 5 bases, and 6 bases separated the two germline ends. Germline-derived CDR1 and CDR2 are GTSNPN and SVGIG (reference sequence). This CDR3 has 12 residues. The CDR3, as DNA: TGTGCCTGGAGTGTAGCTGGAGATACGCAGTATTTT. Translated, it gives CAWSVAGDTQYF. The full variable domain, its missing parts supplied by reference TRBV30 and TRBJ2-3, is SQTIHQWPATLVQPVGSPLSLECTVEGTSNPNLYWYRQAAGRGLQLLFYSVGIGQISSEVPQNLSASRPQDRQFILSSKKLLLSDSGFYLCAWSVAGDTQYFGPGTRLTVL.

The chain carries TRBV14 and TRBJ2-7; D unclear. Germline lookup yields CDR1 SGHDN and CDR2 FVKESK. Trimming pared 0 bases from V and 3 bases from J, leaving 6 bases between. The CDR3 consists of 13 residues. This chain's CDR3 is CASSQDRVYEQYF. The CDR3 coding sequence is TGTGCCAGCAGCCAAGACCGAGTCTACGAGCAGTACTTC.

The CDR3 protein is CSVLGAQGDEQYF. CDR3 nucleotides: TGCAGCGTCCTAGGGGCGCAGGGGGACGAGCAGTACTTC. The chain couples TRBV29-1 to TRBJ2-7; 7 nucleotides match TRBD1. V was pared by 6 bases and J by 5 bases, with 10 bases of the junction left unmatched. This CDR3 has 13 amino acids. Germline CDR1 is SQVTM and CDR2 is ANQGSEA.

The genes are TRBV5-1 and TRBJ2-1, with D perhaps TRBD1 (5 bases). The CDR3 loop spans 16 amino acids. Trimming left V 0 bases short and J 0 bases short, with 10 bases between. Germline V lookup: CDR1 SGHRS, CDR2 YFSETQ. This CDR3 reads CASSLADTSSYNEQFF. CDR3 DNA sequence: TGCGCCAGCAGCTTGGCGGACACAAGCTCCTACAATGAGCAGTTCTTC. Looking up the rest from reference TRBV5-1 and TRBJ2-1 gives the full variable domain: KAGVTQTPRYLIKTRGQQVTLSCSPISGHRSVSWYQQTPGQGLQFLFEYFSETQRNKGNFPGRFSGRQFSNSRSEMNVSTLELGDSALYLCASSLADTSSYNEQFFGPGTRLTVL.

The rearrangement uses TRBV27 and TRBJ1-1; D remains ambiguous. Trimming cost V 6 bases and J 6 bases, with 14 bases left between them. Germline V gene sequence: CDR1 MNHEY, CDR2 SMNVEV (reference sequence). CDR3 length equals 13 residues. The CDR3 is CASREGVSAEAFF. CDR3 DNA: TGTGCCAGCAGGGAGGGCGTTAGTGCTGAAGCTTTCTTT.

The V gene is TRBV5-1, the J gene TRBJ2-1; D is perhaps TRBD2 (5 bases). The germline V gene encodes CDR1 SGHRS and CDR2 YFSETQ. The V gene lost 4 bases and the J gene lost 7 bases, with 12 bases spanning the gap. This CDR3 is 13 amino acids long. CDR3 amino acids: CASSTTGWNEQFF. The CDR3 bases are TGCGCCAGCAGCACGACGGGATGGAATGAGCAGTTCTTC.

The CDR3 DNA follows: TGCAGCGTTGAAGATCGGGAACACATCCCCTACGAGCAGTACTTC. Amino acid sequence: CSVEDREHIPYEQYF. This sequence joins TRBV29-1 and TRBJ2-7; TRBD2 might be the D (5 bases). Trimming took off 0 bases at V and 2 bases at J, with 14 bases between the two ends. This CDR3 spans 15 amino acids. Germline V gene lookup returns CDR1 SQVTM and CDR2 ANQGSEA.

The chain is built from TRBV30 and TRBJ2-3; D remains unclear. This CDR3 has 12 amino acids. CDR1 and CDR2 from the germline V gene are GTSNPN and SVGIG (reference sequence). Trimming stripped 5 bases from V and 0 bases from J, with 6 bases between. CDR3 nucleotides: TGTGCCTGGGGTGACAGCACAGATACGCAGTATTTT. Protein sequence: CAWGDSTDTQYF.

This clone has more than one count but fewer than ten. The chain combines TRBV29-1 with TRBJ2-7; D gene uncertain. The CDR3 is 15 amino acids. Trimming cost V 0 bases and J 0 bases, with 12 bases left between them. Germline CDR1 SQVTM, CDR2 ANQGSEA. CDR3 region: CSVEDPAASSYEQYF. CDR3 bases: TGCAGCGTTGAAGATCCGGCAGCCAGCTCCTACGAGCAGTACTTC.